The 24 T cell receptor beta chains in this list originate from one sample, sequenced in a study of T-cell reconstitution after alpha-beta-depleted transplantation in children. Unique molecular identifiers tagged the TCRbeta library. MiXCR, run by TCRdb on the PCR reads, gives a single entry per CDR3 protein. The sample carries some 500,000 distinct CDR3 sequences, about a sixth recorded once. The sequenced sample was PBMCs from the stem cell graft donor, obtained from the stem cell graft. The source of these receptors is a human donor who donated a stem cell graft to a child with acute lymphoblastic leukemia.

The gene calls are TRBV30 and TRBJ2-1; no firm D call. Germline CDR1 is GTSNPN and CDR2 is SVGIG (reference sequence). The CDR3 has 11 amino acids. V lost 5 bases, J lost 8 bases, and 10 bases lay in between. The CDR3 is CAWRFKDEQFF. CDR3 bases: TGTGCCTGGCGATTCAAGGATGAGCAGTTCTTC.

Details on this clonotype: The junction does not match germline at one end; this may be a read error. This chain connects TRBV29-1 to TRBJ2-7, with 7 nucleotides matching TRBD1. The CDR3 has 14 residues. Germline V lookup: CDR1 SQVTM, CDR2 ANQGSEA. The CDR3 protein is CSVEDRESLHEQYF. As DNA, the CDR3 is TGCAGCGTGGAAGACAGGGAGAGCCTCCACGAGCAGTACTTC.

The chain's CDR3 is CASSEAVWDSNQPQHF. The CDR3 DNA follows: TGTGCCAGCAGTGAAGCCGTGTGGGACAGCAATCAGCCCCAGCATTTT. J is TRBJ1-5 and V is TRBV6-1; D might be TRBD1 (5 bases). The length of the CDR3 is 16 residues. V was cut by 0 bases and J by 1 base, with 10 bases left in between. Germline V gene data show CDR1 as MNHNS and CDR2 as SASEGT.

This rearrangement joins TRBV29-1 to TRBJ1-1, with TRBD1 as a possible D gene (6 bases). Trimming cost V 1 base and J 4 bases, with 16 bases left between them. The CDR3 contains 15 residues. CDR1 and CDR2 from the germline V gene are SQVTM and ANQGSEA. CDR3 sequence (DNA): TGCAGCGTTGAAGGGCGCTGGGGGCGGGGCACTGAAGCTTTCTTT. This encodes CSVEGRWGRGTEAFF.

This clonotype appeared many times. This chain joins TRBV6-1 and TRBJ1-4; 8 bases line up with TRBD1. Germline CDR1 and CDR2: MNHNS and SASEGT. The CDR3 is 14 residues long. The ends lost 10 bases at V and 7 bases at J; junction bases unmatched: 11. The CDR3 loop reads CAIFLGTGPEKLFF. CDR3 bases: TGTGCCATATTCCTCGGGACAGGCCCTGAAAAACTGTTTTTT.

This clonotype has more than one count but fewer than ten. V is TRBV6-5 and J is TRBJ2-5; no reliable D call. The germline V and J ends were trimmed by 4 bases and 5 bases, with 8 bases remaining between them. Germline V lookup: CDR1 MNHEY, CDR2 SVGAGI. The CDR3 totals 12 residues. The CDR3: CASSSRSETQYF. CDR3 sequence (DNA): TGTGCCAGCAGTTCGCGGAGTGAGACCCAGTACTTC.

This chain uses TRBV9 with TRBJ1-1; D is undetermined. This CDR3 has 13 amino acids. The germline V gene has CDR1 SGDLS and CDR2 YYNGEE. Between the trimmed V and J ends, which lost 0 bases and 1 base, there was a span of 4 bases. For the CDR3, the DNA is TGTGCCAGCAGCGTAGTGAGGAACACTGAAGCTTTCTTT. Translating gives CASSVVRNTEAFF. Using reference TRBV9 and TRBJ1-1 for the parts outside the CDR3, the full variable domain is DSGVTQTPKHLITATGQRVTLRCSPRSGDLSVYWYQQSLDQGLQFLIQYYNGEERAKGNILERFSAQQFPDLHSELNLSSLELGDSALYFCASSVVRNTEAFFGQGTRLTVV.

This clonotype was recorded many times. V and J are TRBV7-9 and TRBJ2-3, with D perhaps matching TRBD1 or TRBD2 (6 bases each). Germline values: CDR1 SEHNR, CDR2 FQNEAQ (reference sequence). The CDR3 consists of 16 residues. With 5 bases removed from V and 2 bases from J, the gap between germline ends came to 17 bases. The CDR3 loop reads CASSRGGLAVTDTQYF. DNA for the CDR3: TGTGCCAGCAGCCGAGGGGGGCTAGCCGTCACAGATACGCAGTATTTT.

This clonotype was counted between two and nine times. The CDR3 here is CASSSPLRGSHEAFF. In DNA form, the CDR3 reads TGTGCCAGCAGTTCACCTCTTCGGGGCTCTCATGAAGCTTTCTTT. This chain connects TRBV27 to TRBJ1-1, with a tentative D call TRBD1 (5 bases). V lost 4 bases, J lost 7 bases, and 19 bases lay in between. Germline V gives CDR1 MNHEY, CDR2 SMNVEV (reference sequence). The CDR3 covers 15 residues.

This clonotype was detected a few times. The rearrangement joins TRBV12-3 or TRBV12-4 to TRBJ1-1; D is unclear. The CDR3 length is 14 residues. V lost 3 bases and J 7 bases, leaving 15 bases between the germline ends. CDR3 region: CASSFEGPGGEAFF. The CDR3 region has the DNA TGTGCCAGCAGTTTTGAAGGGCCGGGCGGTGAAGCTTTCTTT.

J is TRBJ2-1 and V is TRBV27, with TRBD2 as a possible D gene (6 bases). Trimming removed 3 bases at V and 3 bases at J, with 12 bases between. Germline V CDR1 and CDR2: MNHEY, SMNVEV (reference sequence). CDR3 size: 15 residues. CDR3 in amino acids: CASSFAFGGYNEQFF. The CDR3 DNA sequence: TGTGCCAGCAGTTTCGCTTTCGGGGGCTACAATGAGCAGTTCTTC.

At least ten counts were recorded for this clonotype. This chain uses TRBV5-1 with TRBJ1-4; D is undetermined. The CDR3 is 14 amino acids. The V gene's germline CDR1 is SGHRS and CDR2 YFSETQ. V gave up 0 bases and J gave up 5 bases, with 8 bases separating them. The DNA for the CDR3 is TGCGCCAGCAGCTTGGTGGGCCTAAATGAAAAACTGTTTTTT. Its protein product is CASSLVGLNEKLFF.

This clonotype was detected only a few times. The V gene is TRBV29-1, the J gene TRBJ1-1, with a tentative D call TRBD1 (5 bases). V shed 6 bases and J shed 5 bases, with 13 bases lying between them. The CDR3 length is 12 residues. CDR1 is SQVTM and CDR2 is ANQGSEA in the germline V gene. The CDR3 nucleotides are TGCAGCGTGTTCGGGGGGGGAACTGAAGCTTTCTTT. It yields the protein CSVFGGGTEAFF.

This chain's CDR3 is CATSDFGGTRQYF. The DNA for the CDR3 is TGTGCCACCAGTGATTTTGGGGGTACGAGGCAGTACTTC. The chain links TRBV24-1 to TRBJ2-7, with D perhaps being TRBD1 or TRBD2 (5 bases each). CDR1 and CDR2 (germline): KGHDR, SFDVKD. The CDR3 runs to 13 residues. V shed 1 base and J shed 9 bases, with 12 bases lying between them.

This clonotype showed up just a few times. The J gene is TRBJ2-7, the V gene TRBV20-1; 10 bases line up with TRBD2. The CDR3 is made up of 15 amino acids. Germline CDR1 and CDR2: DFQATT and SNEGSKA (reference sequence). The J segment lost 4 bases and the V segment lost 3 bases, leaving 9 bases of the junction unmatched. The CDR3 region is CSARGGLAFPYEQYF. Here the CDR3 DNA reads TGCAGTGCTAGGGGGGGACTAGCGTTTCCGTACGAGCAGTACTTC.

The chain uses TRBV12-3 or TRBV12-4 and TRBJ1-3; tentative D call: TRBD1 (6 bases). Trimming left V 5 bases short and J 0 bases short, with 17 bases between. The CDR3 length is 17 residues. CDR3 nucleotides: TGTGCCAGCAGTCCCTCCAGGGGCTCCCTCTCTGGAAACACCATATATTTT. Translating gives CASSPSRGSLSGNTIYF.

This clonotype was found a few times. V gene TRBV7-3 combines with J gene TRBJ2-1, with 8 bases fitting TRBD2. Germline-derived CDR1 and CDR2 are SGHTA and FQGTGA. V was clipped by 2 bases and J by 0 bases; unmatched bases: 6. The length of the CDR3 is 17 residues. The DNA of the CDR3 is TGTGCCAGCAGCTTAGTAGCGGGACTTAGCTCCTACAATGAGCAGTTCTTC. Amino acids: CASSLVAGLSSYNEQFF.

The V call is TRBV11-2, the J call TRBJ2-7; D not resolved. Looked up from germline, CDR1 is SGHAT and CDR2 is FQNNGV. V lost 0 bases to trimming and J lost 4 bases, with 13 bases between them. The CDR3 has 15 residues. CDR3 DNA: TGTGCCAGCAGCTTAGAAAGCAGCAGCGCGTACGAGCAGTACTTC. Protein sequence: CASSLESSSAYEQYF.

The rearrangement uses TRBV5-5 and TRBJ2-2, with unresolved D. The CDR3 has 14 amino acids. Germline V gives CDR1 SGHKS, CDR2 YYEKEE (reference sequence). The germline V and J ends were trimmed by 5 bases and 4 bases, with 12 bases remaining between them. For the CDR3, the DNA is TGTGCCAGCAGTTGGCCCCGAAGCACCGGGGAGCTGTTTTTT. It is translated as CASSWPRSTGELFF.

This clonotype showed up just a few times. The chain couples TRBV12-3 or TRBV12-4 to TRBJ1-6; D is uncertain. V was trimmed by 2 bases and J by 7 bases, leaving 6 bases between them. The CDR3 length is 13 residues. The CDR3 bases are TGTGCCAGCAGTTTATGGACGAATTCACCCCTCCACTTT. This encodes CASSLWTNSPLHF.

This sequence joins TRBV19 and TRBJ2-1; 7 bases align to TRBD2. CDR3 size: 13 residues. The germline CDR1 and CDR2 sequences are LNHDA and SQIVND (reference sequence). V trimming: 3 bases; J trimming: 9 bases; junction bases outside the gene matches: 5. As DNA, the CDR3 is TGTGCCAGTAGTATGAGCGGGAACAGTGAGCAGTTCTTC. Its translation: CASSMSGNSEQFF.

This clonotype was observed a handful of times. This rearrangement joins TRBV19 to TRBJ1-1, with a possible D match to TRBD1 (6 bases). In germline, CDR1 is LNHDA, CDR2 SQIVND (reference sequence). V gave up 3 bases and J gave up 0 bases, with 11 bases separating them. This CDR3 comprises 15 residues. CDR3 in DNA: TGTGCCAGTAGTATCAGGGGAAAAGTGAACACTGAAGCTTTCTTT. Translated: CASSIRGKVNTEAFF.

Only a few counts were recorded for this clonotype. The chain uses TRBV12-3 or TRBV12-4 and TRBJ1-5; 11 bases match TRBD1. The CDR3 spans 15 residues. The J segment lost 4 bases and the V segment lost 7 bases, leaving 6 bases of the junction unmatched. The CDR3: CASNKGQGVNQPQHF. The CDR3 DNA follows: TGTGCCAGCAATAAGGGACAGGGGGTGAATCAGCCCCAGCATTTT.

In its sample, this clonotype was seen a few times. The CDR3 DNA reads as TGCAGCTCCGGGGAGACGTCGTACACTGAAGCTTTCTTT. Translation: CSSGETSYTEAFF. The J gene is TRBJ1-1, the V gene TRBV29-1; D remains unclear. Trimming took off 8 bases at V and 3 bases at J, with 16 bases between the two ends. CDR1 SQVTM and CDR2 ANQGSEA come from the germline V gene. The CDR3 has 13 residues.